The rows below give T cell receptor beta chains drawn from one sample of a study of T cells after yellow fever vaccination. TCRdb reprocessed the 5' RACE reads with MiXCR, giving one entry per CDR3 protein. This table has 500,000 to 650,000 distinct CDR3 sequences, roughly a sixth appearing once. The sample was PBMCs, taken around 5 days after the first yellow fever vaccination. All receptors come from a man between 18 and 35 years old who received the YFV17D yellow fever vaccine. The CDR3 runs from the conserved cysteine through the conserved F or W. The D gene is left open where the match is weak. Size tells how often a clone was seen (once, few, many) or the class of an expanded clone, and some rows leave it out.

>TRBV7-2|TRBD1|TRBJ2-5|.
CASSQQGATGTQYF
TGTGCCAGCAGCCAGCAGGGGGCGACTGGGACCCAGTACTTC
>TRBV20-1|TRBD2|TRBJ2-1|.
CSAAGLAGTRPQFF
TGCAGTGCCGCCGGACTAGCGGGGACTAGGCCTCAGTTCTTC
>TRBV7-8|.|TRBJ2-1|few
CASSLMNLGDEQFF
TGTGCCAGCAGCTTAATGAACCTGGGGGATGAGCAGTTCTTC
>TRBV20-1|.|TRBJ2-1|few
CSAARGFYNEQFF
TGCAGTGCTGCTCGGGGATTTTACAATGAGCAGTTCTTC
>TRBV20-1|.|TRBJ2-3|.
CSARRDRMTDTQYF
TGCAGTGCTCGCCGGGACCGAATGACAGATACGCAGTATTTT
>TRBV12-3/TRBV12-4|.|TRBJ2-2|.
CASRGGSTNTGELFF
TGTGCCAGCAGAGGGGGATCTACGAACACCGGGGAGCTGTTTTTT
>TRBV9|TRBD1|TRBJ1-1|.
CASSVARQGLNTEAFF
TGTGCCAGCAGCGTAGCGAGACAGGGGCTGAACACTGAAGCTTTCTTT
>TRBV6-5|.|TRBJ1-4|many
CASSYSGDEKLFF
TGTGCCAGCAGTTACTCTGGGGACGAAAAACTGTTTTTT
>TRBV7-9|TRBD2|TRBJ2-7|.
CASSLAGGEREQYF
TGTGCCAGCAGCTTGGCCGGGGGGGAGCGCGAGCAGTACTTC
>TRBV5-1|TRBD1|TRBJ2-6|few
CASSGAQGNPGANVLTF
TGCGCCAGCAGCGGCGCACAGGGGAACCCTGGGGCCAACGTCCTGACTTTC
>TRBV5-1|.|TRBJ2-2|many
CASSLSLRGAGELFF
TGCGCCAGCAGCTTATCCCTCAGGGGCGCCGGGGAGCTGTTTTTT
>TRBV7-3|TRBD2|TRBJ2-1|.
CASSPGLVGDEQFF
TGTGCCAGCAGCCCTGGACTAGTTGGCGATGAGCAGTTCTTC
>TRBV12-3/TRBV12-4|.|TRBJ2-2|.
CASSLMGVRSGELFF
TGTGCCAGCAGTTTAATGGGGGTACGATCGGGGGAGCTGTTTTTT
>TRBV7-9|.|TRBJ2-3|.
CASLGFGVQSSTDTQYF
TGTGCCAGTCTGGGATTCGGGGTCCAATCTAGCACAGATACGCAGTATTTT
>TRBV7-8|.|TRBJ1-1|.
CASRIGREAFF
TGTGCCAGCAGGATCGGACGGGAAGCTTTCTTT
>TRBV7-9|.|TRBJ1-1|few
CASSLGIGDTEAFF
TGTGCCAGCAGCTTAGGAATTGGGGACACTGAAGCTTTCTTT
>TRBV10-3|TRBD2|TRBJ2-3|many
CAISERGDTDTQYF
TGTGCCATCTCCGAGCGGGGGGACACAGATACGCAGTATTTT
>TRBV9|TRBD2|TRBJ2-3|few
CASSVAAGDPTDTQYF
TGTGCCAGCAGCGTAGCGGCGGGGGACCCCACAGATACGCAGTATTTT
>TRBV12-3/TRBV12-4|.|TRBJ1-2|many
CASGPGQGGGYTF
TGTGCCAGCGGCCCCGGGCAGGGTGGTGGCTACACCTTC
>TRBV5-1|.|TRBJ2-1|.
CASSRDWDSYNEQFF
TGCGCCAGCAGCCGAGACTGGGATTCGTACAATGAGCAGTTCTTC
>TRBV20-1|TRBD2|TRBJ2-3|few
CSAIPSSGGRTDTQYF
TGCAGTGCTATACCGTCTAGCGGGGGCCGCACAGATACGCAGTATTTT
>TRBV21-1|.|TRBJ1-6|.
CASSKGVFGVNSPLHF
TGTGCCAGCAGCAAGGGGGTCTTTGGGGTGAATTCACCCCTCCACTTT
>TRBV7-6|.|TRBJ1-1|.
CASSLEFGRDTEAFF
TGTGCCAGCAGCTTAGAATTTGGGAGAGACACTGAAGCTTTCTTT
>TRBV6-1|.|TRBJ1-2|.
CASGRGTNTYGYTF
TGTGCCAGCGGGCGGGGGACCAATACCTATGGCTACACCTTC
>TRBV18|.|TRBJ1-5|few
CASSAGSRTSSNQPQHF
TGTGCCAGCTCGGCGGGATCCCGGACCTCTAGCAATCAGCCCCAGCATTTT
>TRBV2|.|TRBJ2-3|many
CASQDPDPNTQYF
TGTGCCAGCCAGGACCCCGATCCCAATACGCAGTATTTT
>TRBV7-2|.|TRBJ1-2|.
CASSGQSNYGYTF
TGTGCCAGCAGCGGACAGTCTAACTATGGCTACACCTTC
>TRBV27|.|TRBJ1-2|many
CASSGGLYGYTF
TGTGCCAGCAGCGGAGGATTATATGGCTACACCTTC
>TRBV6-1|.|TRBJ1-6|few
CASSPDWTRLGSYNSPLHF
TGTGCCAGCAGCCCCGATTGGACGCGATTGGGCTCCTATAATTCACCCCTCCACTTT
>TRBV5-1|.|TRBJ2-7|few
CASSDRQRHEQYF
TGCGCCAGCAGCGACCGGCAGCGCCACGAGCAGTACTTC
>TRBV5-4|.|TRBJ2-2|.
CASSLAVSSNTGELFF
TGTGCCAGCAGCTTGGCGGTCTCCTCGAACACCGGGGAGCTGTTTTTT
>TRBV7-8|.|TRBJ2-1|few
CASTPPDTGMNEQFF
TGTGCCAGCACCCCACCCGACACGGGAATGAATGAGCAGTTCTTC
>TRBV3-1|.|TRBJ1-1|many
CASSQASMNTEAFF
TGTGCCAGCAGCCAAGCTTCTATGAACACTGAAGCTTTCTTT
>TRBV20-1|.|TRBJ2-3|few
CSQDRRDTDTQYF
TGCAGTCAAGACCGCAGGGACACAGATACGCAGTATTTT
>TRBV6-2/TRBV6-3|TRBD1|TRBJ1-2|.
CASRPTGIYGYTF
TGTGCCAGCAGACCGACAGGGATCTATGGCTACACCTTC
>TRBV9|.|TRBJ2-2|.
CASSAEPDNTGELFF
TGTGCCAGCAGCGCAGAGCCAGACAACACCGGGGAGCTGTTTTTT
>TRBV19|.|TRBJ1-3|few
CASRRTEGGNTIYF
TGTGCCAGTAGGCGGACAGAGGGTGGAAACACCATATATTTT
>TRBV29-1|.|TRBJ1-2|many
CSVASGTYGYTF
TGCAGCGTTGCAAGTGGAACCTATGGCTACACCTTC
>TRBV15|.|TRBJ2-1|.
CATSREGRTEFPDEQFF
TGTGCCACCAGCAGAGAGGGCAGGACAGAATTTCCCGATGAGCAGTTCTTC
>TRBV29-1|.|TRBJ1-1|few
CSVSSGAHGEAFF
TGCAGCGTTAGCTCCGGGGCGCACGGTGAAGCTTTCTTT
>TRBV20-1|TRBD2|TRBJ2-1|.
CSATLLAGGYNEQFF
TGCAGTGCTACACTACTAGCGGGGGGATACAATGAGCAGTTCTTC
>TRBV20-1|.|TRBJ2-7|few
CSASGDTSYEQYF
TGCAGTGCTAGTGGAGACACCTCCTACGAGCAGTACTTC
>TRBV11-2|TRBD2|TRBJ2-6|few
CASSRNGQGGISGANVLTF
TGTGCCAGCAGTCGCAACGGGCAGGGAGGGATATCTGGGGCCAACGTCCTGACTTTC
>TRBV4-1|.|TRBJ1-1|.
CASSQEAPGTMNTEAFF
TGCGCCAGCAGCCAAGAAGCACCAGGAACTATGAACACTGAAGCTTTCTTT
>TRBV6-1|.|TRBJ1-6|.
CASTRSSPGANSPLHF
TGTGCCAGCACCCGATCCTCTCCAGGAGCAAATTCACCCCTCCACTTT
>TRBV4-1|TRBD1|TRBJ1-2|few
CASSQDPSRQGMYGYTF
TGCGCCAGCAGCCAAGACCCTTCCCGACAGGGAATGTATGGCTACACCTTC
>TRBV12-3/TRBV12-4|.|TRBJ1-1|.
CASSFVVGTEAFF
TGTGCCAGCAGTTTTGTTGTGGGCACTGAAGCTTTCTTT
>TRBV24-1|TRBD1|TRBJ2-5|few
CATSGAGTGASGTQYF
TGTGCCACCAGTGGAGCCGGGACAGGGGCATCGGGGACCCAGTACTTC